This T cell receptor beta chain comes out of a study of ipilimumab plus nivolumab after autologous stem cell transplantation listed by TCRdb under 2021. General notes on the study: The median number of doses that trial patients received was about five for ipilimumab and about eight for nivolumab. The trial enrolled patients with high-risk diffuse large B cell lymphoma, mature T cell lymphoma, or multiple myeloma undergoing autologous transplant. Included in the myeloma cohort were high-risk transplant-naive patients as well as patients relapsing within 3 years of a first autologous transplant. The intent-to-treat population of the trial was made up of about 37 patients.

The study at large found these results: The authors concluded that combined checkpoint inhibition appeared tolerable when used as consolidation after transplant. According to the authors, a biologic rationale for studying the approach further came from T cell receptor repertoire, regulatory T cell phenotype and gut microbiota profiles.

In regard to this clone: The antigen it recognizes is unknown. No base-level quality is on record; no much larger clone is a single base apart.

The CDR3 runs 17 residues from the cysteine to the phenylalanine. Kept here is only the CDR3 DNA, which spans 51 bases and is read in frame from base 1. Reading the germline V gene gives CDR1 KGHSH and CDR2 LQKENI. Relative to germline, V is 5 bases shorter and J is 0 bases shorter, with 14 bases between their ends. Checkpoint therapy began 14 to 28 days after autologous transplant, with ipilimumab given at 1 mg/kg intravenously on day 1 of selected weeks. Patients received nivolumab at 3 mg/kg intravenously on day 1 of weeks 1, 4, 7, 10, and every two weeks through week 26. Combined checkpoint inhibition with ipilimumab and nivolumab as consolidation after autologous stem cell transplantation was tested in a Phase Ib clinical trial. The protocol used for the library was the immunoSEQ multiplex PCR assay. Here the immuneACCESS table is served through TCRdb, limited to in-frame sequences with V and J called. Missing clones are a known gap in these copies; in checked studies unresolved V genes cover under half, and the rest lacks a known reason. The sample table shows around 45,000 clones, and roughly 84% are seen once. 0.7% to 1% of the sample belongs to the ten largest clones.

This specimen was PBMCs, taken in a trial of ipilimumab plus nivolumab as post-transplant consolidation. The V gene is TRBV18 and the J gene is TRBJ2-6, with no D gene named confidently. The receptor's source is a male donor with multiple myeloma. The CDR3 corresponds to CASSRAKAGSGANVLTF. The DNA sequence is given as TGTGCCAGCTCAAGGGCTAAGGCAGGCTCTGGGGCCAACGTCCTGACTTTC.